A selection of T cell receptor beta chains follows, all from one sample in a study of technical replicates of blood from several donors. Only in-frame clones appear in the TCRdb table, and some are missing; sequencing was by immunoSEQ multiplex PCR. The data show some 77,000 clones, 80% to 90% seen once. Source material: PBMCs. The receptors come from a human donor in good health. Some clones in this sample may be carry-over from other donors' samples. The CDR3 runs from the conserved cysteine through the conserved F or W. Fields, in order: clone size, J gene, D gene, V gene, CDR3 DNA, CDR3 protein. The D gene is left open where the match is weak. Expanded clones get a size class; other rows say once, few or many, or leave the size out.

clone_size: NA; j_call: TRBJ2-1; d_call: TRBD2; v_call: TRBV11-1; cdr3_nt: TGTGCCAGCAGCTTAAGTCTAAGGGGAGGGAACAATGAGCAGTTCTTC; cdr3_aa: CASSLSLRGGNNEQFF
clone_size: NA; j_call: TRBJ1-5; d_call: NA; v_call: TRBV19; cdr3_nt: TGTGCCAGTAGTGAGCAGGGATATGCCCAGCATTTT; cdr3_aa: CASSEQGYAQHF
clone_size: NA; j_call: TRBJ2-5; d_call: TRBD1; v_call: TRBV6-1; cdr3_nt: TGTGCCAGCAGACGACAGGGGACCACCCAAGAGACCCAGTACTTC; cdr3_aa: CASRRQGTTQETQYF
clone_size: once; j_call: TRBJ2-3; d_call: TRBD2; v_call: TRBV7-6; cdr3_nt: TGTGCCAGCAGCTTAGCGCGGGGCGGGAGGGCGAGGGGAGATACGCAGTATTTT; cdr3_aa: CASSLARGGRARGDTQYF
clone_size: NA; j_call: TRBJ2-1; d_call: TRBD2; v_call: TRBV19; cdr3_nt: TGTGCCAGTAGTACGACTAGCGGGGCTTACAATGAGCAGTTCTTC; cdr3_aa: CASSTTSGAYNEQFF
clone_size: NA; j_call: TRBJ1-1; d_call: NA; v_call: TRBV6-1; cdr3_nt: TGTGCCAGCAGACCCGGGACAACTTACACTGAAGCTTTCTTT; cdr3_aa: CASRPGTTYTEAFF
clone_size: NA; j_call: TRBJ2-5; d_call: NA; v_call: TRBV7-9; cdr3_nt: TGTGCCAGCAGCCATCCAGGGGTCCAAGAGACCCAGTACTTC; cdr3_aa: CASSHPGVQETQYF
clone_size: NA; j_call: TRBJ2-3; d_call: TRBD1; v_call: TRBV7-9; cdr3_nt: TGTGCCAGCAGCTCGGACAGGGGGACAGATACGCAGTATTTT; cdr3_aa: CASSSDRGTDTQYF
clone_size: NA; j_call: TRBJ2-1; d_call: NA; v_call: TRBV27; cdr3_nt: TGTGCCAGCAGTACCCCGGGAAATGAGCAGTTCTTC; cdr3_aa: CASSTPGNEQFF
clone_size: NA; j_call: TRBJ2-7; d_call: NA; v_call: TRBV6-5; cdr3_nt: TGTGCCAGCAGTTACACAGCCTCCTACGAGCAGTACTTC; cdr3_aa: CASSYTASYEQYF
clone_size: NA; j_call: TRBJ1-3; d_call: NA; v_call: TRBV5-1; cdr3_nt: TGCGCCAGCAGCTTTAGCCCCAGCTCTGGAAACACCATATATTTT; cdr3_aa: CASSFSPSSGNTIYF
clone_size: NA; j_call: TRBJ2-7; d_call: TRBD1; v_call: TRBV9; cdr3_nt: TGTGCCAGCGCTCGGACAGGGGGCGGCGAGCAGTACTTC; cdr3_aa: CASARTGGGEQYF
clone_size: NA; j_call: TRBJ2-7; d_call: NA; v_call: TRBV5-1; cdr3_nt: TGCGCCAGCAGCTTTGAGGGGGTGGCTGGGGGCGAGCAGTACTTC; cdr3_aa: CASSFEGVAGGEQYF
clone_size: NA; j_call: TRBJ1-2; d_call: NA; v_call: TRBV9; cdr3_nt: TGTGCCAGCAGCGTAGATACTAACTATGGCTACACCTTC; cdr3_aa: CASSVDTNYGYTF
clone_size: NA; j_call: TRBJ2-7; d_call: TRBD2; v_call: TRBV7-9; cdr3_nt: TGTGCCAGCAGCTTAGCAGAGACTAGCGGGGGGGACTCCTACGAGCAGTACTTC; cdr3_aa: CASSLAETSGGDSYEQYF
clone_size: NA; j_call: TRBJ1-3; d_call: NA; v_call: TRBV10-3; cdr3_nt: TGTGCCATCAGTGAGTCGGCAGTCTCTGGAAACACCATATATTTT; cdr3_aa: CAISESAVSGNTIYF
clone_size: once; j_call: TRBJ2-5; d_call: NA; v_call: TRBV4-3; cdr3_nt: TGCGCCAGCAGCCAAGACGGTCTAGCTGGGGAGACCCAGTACTTC; cdr3_aa: CASSQDGLAGETQYF
clone_size: NA; j_call: TRBJ1-2; d_call: NA; v_call: TRBV6-5; cdr3_nt: TGTGCCAGCAGTTTTGCTGTCGGGGTCGCCTATGGCTACACCTTC; cdr3_aa: CASSFAVGVAYGYTF
clone_size: NA; j_call: TRBJ2-7; d_call: TRBD1; v_call: TRBV18; cdr3_nt: TGTGCCAGCTCACTCTCTTCCGGGACAGGGGGAGGTGAGCAGTACTTC; cdr3_aa: CASSLSSGTGGGEQYF
clone_size: NA; j_call: TRBJ2-2; d_call: NA; v_call: TRBV27; cdr3_nt: TGTGCCAGCAGTTTTGGCTTCACCGGGGAGCTGTTTTTT; cdr3_aa: CASSFGFTGELFF
clone_size: NA; j_call: TRBJ2-7; d_call: NA; v_call: TRBV2; cdr3_nt: TGTGCCAGCAGTGAGCAGGGAATTGACGAGCAGTACTTC; cdr3_aa: CASSEQGIDEQYF
clone_size: NA; j_call: TRBJ1-4; d_call: TRBD1; v_call: TRBV19; cdr3_nt: TGTGCCAGTAGTACCACGGGACAGGGAACGGCCAGAAAACTGTTTTTT; cdr3_aa: CASSTTGQGTARKLFF
clone_size: NA; j_call: TRBJ1-6; d_call: NA; v_call: TRBV11-2; cdr3_nt: TGTGCCAGCAGACGACCATTTTCAGGGGTTAATTCACCCCTCCACTTT; cdr3_aa: CASRRPFSGVNSPLHF
clone_size: NA; j_call: TRBJ1-2; d_call: NA; v_call: TRBV29-1; cdr3_nt: TGCAGCGTTGAGCCAGGGGACTATGGCTACACCTTC; cdr3_aa: CSVEPGDYGYTF
clone_size: NA; j_call: TRBJ2-2; d_call: TRBD2; v_call: TRBV7-2; cdr3_nt: TGTGCCAGCAGCCTTAGCGGGACGCGAACCGGGGAGCTGTTTTTT; cdr3_aa: CASSLSGTRTGELFF
clone_size: NA; j_call: TRBJ1-1; d_call: NA; v_call: TRBV7-7; cdr3_nt: TGTGCCAGCAGCTTAGATGCTGGCGGGGGCACTGAAGCTTTCTTT; cdr3_aa: CASSLDAGGGTEAFF
clone_size: NA; j_call: TRBJ2-1; d_call: TRBD2; v_call: TRBV7-6; cdr3_nt: TGTGCCAGCAGCGCTACCGGGACTAGCGGGGGGGCCTGGGAGCAGTTCTTC; cdr3_aa: CASSATGTSGGAWEQFF